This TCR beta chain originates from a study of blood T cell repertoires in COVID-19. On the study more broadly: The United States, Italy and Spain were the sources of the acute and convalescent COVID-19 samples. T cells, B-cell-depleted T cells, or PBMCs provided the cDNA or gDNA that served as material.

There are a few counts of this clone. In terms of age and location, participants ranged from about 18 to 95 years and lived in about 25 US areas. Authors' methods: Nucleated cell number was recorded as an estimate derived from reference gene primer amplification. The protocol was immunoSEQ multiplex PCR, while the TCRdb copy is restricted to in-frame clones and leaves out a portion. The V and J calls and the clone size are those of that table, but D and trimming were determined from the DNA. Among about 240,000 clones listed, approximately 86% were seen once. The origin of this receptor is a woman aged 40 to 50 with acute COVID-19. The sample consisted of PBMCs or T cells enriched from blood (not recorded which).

CDR3 residues: CASSYATAYEQYF. The CDR3 DNA follows: TGTGCCAGCAGTTACGCAACAGCTTACGAGCAGTACTTC. The chain recombines TRBV6-6 with TRBJ2-7; no definite D call. Trimming removed 2 bases from V and 4 bases from J, with 9 bases in between. From germline, CDR1 is MNHNY and CDR2 SVGAGI (reference sequence). This CDR3 comprises 13 residues.